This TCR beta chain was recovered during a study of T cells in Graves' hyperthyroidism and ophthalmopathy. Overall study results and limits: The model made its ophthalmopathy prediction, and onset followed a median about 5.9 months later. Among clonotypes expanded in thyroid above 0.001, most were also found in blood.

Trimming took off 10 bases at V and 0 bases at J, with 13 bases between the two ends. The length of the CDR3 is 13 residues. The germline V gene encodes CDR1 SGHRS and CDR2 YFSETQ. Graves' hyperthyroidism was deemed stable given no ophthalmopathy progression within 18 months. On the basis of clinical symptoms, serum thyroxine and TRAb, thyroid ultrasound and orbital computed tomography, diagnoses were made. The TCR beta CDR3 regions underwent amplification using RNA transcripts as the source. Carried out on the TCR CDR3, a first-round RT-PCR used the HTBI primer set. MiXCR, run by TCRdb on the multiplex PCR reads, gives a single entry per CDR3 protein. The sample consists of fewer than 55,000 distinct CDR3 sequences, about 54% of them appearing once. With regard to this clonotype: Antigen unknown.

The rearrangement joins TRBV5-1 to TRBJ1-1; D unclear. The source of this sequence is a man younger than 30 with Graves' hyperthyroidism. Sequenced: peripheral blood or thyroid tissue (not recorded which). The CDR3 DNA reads TGCGCCGGTAGCGAAAACTTGAACACTGAAGCTTTCTTT. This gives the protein CAGSENLNTEAFF.